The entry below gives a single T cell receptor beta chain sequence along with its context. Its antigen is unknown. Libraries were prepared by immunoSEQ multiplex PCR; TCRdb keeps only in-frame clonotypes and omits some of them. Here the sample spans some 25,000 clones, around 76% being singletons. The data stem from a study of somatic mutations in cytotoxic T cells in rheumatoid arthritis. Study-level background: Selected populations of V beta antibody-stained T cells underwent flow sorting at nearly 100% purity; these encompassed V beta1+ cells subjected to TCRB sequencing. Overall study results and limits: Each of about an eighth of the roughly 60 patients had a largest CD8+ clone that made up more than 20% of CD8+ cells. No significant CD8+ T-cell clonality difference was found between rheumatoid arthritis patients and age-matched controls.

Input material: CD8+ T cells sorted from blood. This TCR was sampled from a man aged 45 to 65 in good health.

The CDR3 reads CASSVEGAGNTIYF. CDR3 sequence (DNA): TGTGCCAGCAGCGTAGAGGGGGCAGGAAACACCATATATTTT. The rearrangement joins TRBV9 to TRBJ1-3, with TRBD1 matching over 7 bases. Germline CDR1 reads SGDLS; CDR2 reads YYNGEE. The CDR3 runs 14 residues. Trimming cost V 0 bases and J 4 bases; bases outside gene matches: 1.